This T cell receptor beta chain was identified in a study of human T cells and chemical hapten exposure. Study-wide background: An area of 2 cm by approximately 2.1 cm on upper inner arm skin received 2% DPC for sensitization. Enrolled patients were predominantly female and had alopecia areata, totalis or universalis. Study-level points and caveats: The donor cohort had alopecia, so its immune response may not match that of healthy people.

Worth noting for this clonotype: Its antigen remains unidentified.

The germline V gene has CDR1 MGHRA and CDR2 YSYEKL. V lost 3 bases to trimming and J lost 10 bases; unmatched junction nucleotides: 7. The CDR3 covers 15 residues. Time point here: patch test 3, about 24 weeks after DPC sensitization. Treatment here: therapeutic diphenylcyclopropenone sensitization with weekly scalp DPC. Each CDR3 protein is one row after TCRdb ran MiXCR on the RACE reads. Here the sample spans 150,000 to 200,000 distinct CDR3 sequences, around a quarter being singletons. The sample was whole blood, taken in connection with sensitization to the hapten diphenylcyclopropenone (DPC). This sequence was found in a woman between 18 and 29 years old with alopecia areata. Some clones in this sample may be carry-over from other donors' samples. The V call is TRBV4-1, the J call TRBJ2-1, with 12 bases aligning to TRBD2. Written as DNA, the CDR3 is TGCGCCAGCAGCCAGCCTAGCGGGAGGGACCGCGAGCAGTTCTTC. Protein: CASSQPSGRDREQFF.